This T cell receptor beta chain stems from a study of T-cell memory formation after mild COVID-19. Study at large: Clustering of TCRs was largely donor specific.

Study-wide points: Some clones that responded were present in memory (sampled pre-infection), which suggests cross-reactive memory joined. Clones from the second wave (peaking day 37) had unconfirmed SARS-CoV-2 specificity.

This CDR3 contains 17 residues. The ends were cut back, 2 bases at V and 5 bases at J, with 22 bases in the middle. Germline V gene sequence: CDR1 SGHRS, CDR2 YFSETQ. Libraries for TCRalpha and TCRbeta carried sample barcodes and unique molecular identifiers via 5'RACE. TCRdb reprocessed the 5' RACE reads via MiXCR and lists one record per CDR3 protein. The sample lists 550,000 to 600,000 distinct CDR3 sequences; 20% to 25% were seen once. The sample holds a few counts of this clonotype. Its antigen is not known. The origin of this receptor is an adult woman who had mild COVID-19 (a few samples of this study predate the infection). Cell type and time point are not known. What was sequenced was PBMCs or a T cell subset sorted from them (not recorded which). The rearrangement joins TRBV5-1 to TRBJ1-1; D might be TRBD1 (6 bases). CDR3 sequence reads: CASSFDPANRALTEAFF. As DNA, the CDR3 is TGCGCCAGCAGCTTCGACCCAGCTAACAGGGCGTTAACTGAAGCTTTCTTT.